These 30 T cell receptor beta chains share one sample of origin, sequenced in a study of blood T cell repertoires in COVID-19. Assay: immunoSEQ multiplex PCR; the TCRdb copy retains only in-frame clones and omits some. The data contain approximately 300,000 clones, around 81% of them singletons. Sequencing input: peripheral blood. Receptors were obtained from a woman aged 45-65 years with active or convalescent COVID-19.

The genes are TRBV2 and TRBJ2-2, with 7 nucleotides matching TRBD1. The V gene's germline CDR1 is SNHLY and CDR2 FYNNEI. The CDR3 is 16 amino acids. After removal of 6 bases from V and 4 bases from J, the junction contained 11 bases not matched to a gene. CDR3 DNA: TGTGCCAGCAGAGCCCCGGGACAGTCACTCACCGGGGAGCTGTTTTTT. Protein sequence: CASRAPGQSLTGELFF.

This rearrangement joins TRBV30 to TRBJ1-4; 8 bases are shared with TRBD1. Germline CDR1 reads GTSNPN; CDR2 reads SVGIG (reference sequence). The CDR3 runs 15 residues. The J segment lost 2 bases and the V segment lost 3 bases, leaving 5 bases of the junction unmatched. The CDR3 loop reads CAWSRGQGTNEKLFF. The CDR3 DNA sequence: TGTGCCTGGAGCCGAGGACAGGGCACTAATGAAAAACTGTTTTTT. Full variable domain (missing parts from reference TRBV30 and TRBJ1-4): SQTIHQWPATLVQPVGSPLSLECTVEGTSNPNLYWYRQAAGRGLQLLFYSVGIGQISSEVPQNLSASRPQDRQFILSSKKLLLSDSGFYLCAWSRGQGTNEKLFFGSGTQLSVL.

This clone was detected ten times or more. The gene calls are TRBV19 and TRBJ1-1; TRBD1 agrees at 8 bases. The V segment lost 7 bases and the J segment 2 bases; nucleotides outside the gene matches: 6. CDR1 is LNHDA and CDR2 is SQIVND in the germline V gene (reference sequence). The CDR3 contains 14 residues. The chain's CDR3 is CASNPDRANTEAFF. The DNA for the CDR3 is TGTGCCAGTAACCCGGACAGGGCAAACACTGAAGCTTTCTTT.

The gene calls are TRBV5-1 and TRBJ1-1, with 9 bases matching TRBD1. V was pared by 2 bases and J by 0 bases, with 5 bases of the junction left unmatched. This CDR3 is 16 amino acids long. Germline values: CDR1 SGHRS, CDR2 YFSETQ. The CDR3 DNA is TGCGCCAGCAGCTTTCGGACAGGGGCCATGAACACTGAAGCTTTCTTT. It specifies CASSFRTGAMNTEAFF.

The chain carries TRBV7-2 and TRBJ1-1; no definite D call. CDR1 and CDR2 (germline): SGHTA, FQGNSA. The V gene lost 2 bases and the J gene lost 1 base, with 5 bases spanning the gap. This CDR3 contains 13 residues. This chain's CDR3 is CASSLRGNTEAFF. CDR3 DNA sequence: TGTGCCAGCAGCTTACGGGGGAACACTGAAGCTTTCTTT.

V usage is TRBV5-1 and J usage is TRBJ2-5, with D perhaps TRBD1 (5 bases). V was shortened by 4 bases and J by 2 bases, with 12 bases between the two germline ends. The CDR3 is made up of 14 amino acids. The germline CDR1 and CDR2 sequences are SGHRS and YFSETQ. CDR3 residues: CASSTGHLQETQYF. The CDR3 region has the DNA TGCGCCAGCAGCACCGGACACCTACAAGAGACCCAGTACTTC.

The CDR3 is CASSSYGATNEKLFF. CDR3 DNA: TGCGCCAGCAGCTCGTACGGTGCAACTAATGAAAAACTGTTTTTT. This chain joins TRBV5-1 and TRBJ1-4, with unresolved D. V shed 3 bases and J shed 0 bases, with 9 bases lying between them. This CDR3 region has 15 residues. Germline CDR1 reads SGHRS; CDR2 reads YFSETQ.

This chain uses TRBV19 with TRBJ1-3; D unresolved. V was cut by 9 bases and J by 4 bases, with 16 bases left in between. Germline V gene sequence: CDR1 LNHDA, CDR2 SQIVND (reference sequence). The CDR3 is 14 amino acids. The CDR3 loop reads CASAPVRGGNTIYF. In nucleotides, the CDR3 is TGTGCCAGCGCCCCAGTCCGAGGAGGAAACACCATATATTTT.

This chain uses TRBV24-1 with TRBJ2-3; 12 bases are a match to TRBD2. Germline trimming cut 6 bases from V and 5 bases from J; bases unmatched to any gene: 5. CDR3 size: 15 residues. Germline V gene data show CDR1 as KGHDR and CDR2 as SFDVKD. The CDR3 DNA reads as TGTGCCACCAGTTCGACTAGCGGGAGTGGAGATACGCAGTATTTT. It codes for CATSSTSGSGDTQYF.

V and J are TRBV2 and TRBJ1-1; TRBD1 agrees at 8 bases. The CDR3 has 13 residues. With V trimmed by 6 bases and J by 6 bases, 6 bases remained unmatched. Germline lookup yields CDR1 SNHLY and CDR2 FYNNEI. This chain's CDR3 is CASSRGQMAEAFF. CDR3 bases: TGTGCCAGCAGCAGGGGGCAGATGGCTGAAGCTTTCTTT.

V gene TRBV5-1 combines with J gene TRBJ1-2; 12 bases align to TRBD1. Trimming removed 4 bases from V and 6 bases from J; junction bases left unmatched: 1. This CDR3 comprises 13 residues. CDR1 and CDR2 (germline): SGHRS, YFSETQ. This chain's CDR3 is CASSGTGGNGYTF. The CDR3 nucleotides are TGCGCCAGCAGCGGGACAGGGGGCAATGGCTACACCTTC.

This chain connects TRBV2 to TRBJ2-7; 7 bases match TRBD2. V gave up 6 bases and J gave up 5 bases; unmatched junction bases: 13. The CDR3 extends over 15 amino acids. Germline CDR1 reads SNHLY; CDR2 reads FYNNEI. CDR3 amino acids: CASSQEGGSRHEQYF. The DNA for the CDR3 is TGTGCCAGCAGCCAGGAGGGCGGGAGTAGGCACGAGCAGTACTTC.

The chain has TRBV2 and TRBJ2-1, with 8 bases identical to TRBD2. V shed 7 bases and J 6 bases; nucleotides not matched to a gene: 5. The germline gives CDR1 SNHLY, CDR2 FYNNEI. This CDR3 is 13 amino acids long. The CDR3 here is CASILGLANEQFF. The CDR3, as DNA: TGTGCCAGCATACTAGGACTAGCCAATGAGCAGTTCTTC.

On this clone itself: A junction end diverges from the germline sequence, so it may reflect a read error. The chain couples TRBV19 to TRBJ1-4, with TRBD1 matching 9 bases. CDR3 length equals 13 residues. Per germline, CDR1 LNHDA and CDR2 SQIVND (reference sequence). CDR3 nucleotide sequence: TGTGCGAGTACCGGGACAGGGTATGAAAAACTGTTTTTT. It specifies CASTGTGYEKLFF.

V and J are TRBV5-1 and TRBJ2-5, with a weak D call TRBD2 (5 bases). The CDR3 spans 15 residues. V lost 2 bases and J lost 3, with 14 bases in between. CDR1 is SGHRS, CDR2 YFSETQ, per germline. The CDR3 sequence is CASSLGLQHEETQYF. DNA of the CDR3: TGCGCCAGCAGCTTAGGACTTCAGCACGAAGAGACCCAGTACTTC.

This clone was recorded a few times. The gene calls are TRBV9 and TRBJ2-1; D is uncertain. The CDR3 has 16 residues. With 3 bases removed from V and 0 bases from J, the gap between germline ends came to 13 bases. Germline CDR1 reads SGDLS; CDR2 reads YYNGEE. The CDR3 DNA sequence: TGTGCCAGCAGCGGCTCTCACGGTAGCTCCTACAATGAGCAGTTCTTC. It codes for CASSGSHGSSYNEQFF.

The chain uses TRBV14 and TRBJ2-7; a possible D gene is TRBD1 (5 bases). The CDR3 has 15 amino acids. Germline CDR1 reads SGHDN; CDR2 reads FVKESK. Trimming stripped 1 base from V and 4 bases from J, with 14 bases between. CDR3 in amino acids: CASSQVSRQTYEQYF. In DNA form, the CDR3 reads TGTGCCAGCAGCCAAGTTTCGAGACAGACTTACGAGCAGTACTTC.

The table lists this clone with a few counts. V is TRBV6-2 or TRBV6-3 and J is TRBJ1-1, with D possibly TRBD1 on 6 matching bases. The CDR3 is 13 residues long. The V gene lost 4 bases and the J gene lost 4 bases, with 10 bases spanning the gap. Germline V gene lookup returns CDR1 MNHEY and CDR2 SVGEGT. The CDR3 coding sequence is TGTGCCAGCAGTTCCTCAGGGGTCACTGAAGCTTTCTTT. Protein: CASSSSGVTEAFF.

The rearrangement joins TRBV2 to TRBJ2-1; 7 bases agree with TRBD2. Germline assignment: CDR1 SNHLY and CDR2 FYNNEI. V lost 6 bases and J lost 5; bases outside the gene matches: 10. The length of the CDR3 is 15 residues. The CDR3 loop is CASSPSGTPNNEQFF. The CDR3 nucleotides are TGTGCCAGCAGCCCCAGCGGGACCCCAAACAATGAGCAGTTCTTC.

The chain couples TRBV28 to TRBJ2-5, with no clear D. CDR1 is MDHEN and CDR2 is SYDVKM in the germline V gene. This CDR3 comprises 12 residues. With 5 bases removed from V and 2 bases from J, the gap between germline ends came to 6 bases. The chain's CDR3 is CASSPEQETQYF. Here the CDR3 DNA reads TGTGCCAGCAGTCCTGAGCAAGAGACCCAGTACTTC.

This clone has just a few counts. This chain uses TRBV6-1 with TRBJ1-2; maybe TRBD1 (6 bases). V lost 2 bases and J lost 3, with 10 bases in between. This CDR3 region has 14 residues. Germline V gene data show CDR1 as MNHNS and CDR2 as SASEGT. The CDR3 here is CASSESTGDYGYTF. The CDR3, as DNA: TGTGCCAGCAGTGAATCGACAGGTGACTATGGCTACACCTTC.

The chain is built from TRBV18 and TRBJ1-1; D not certain. The CDR3 length is 14 residues. Germline CDR1 KGHSH, CDR2 LQKENI. Trimming cost V 3 bases and J 0 bases, with 8 bases left between them. The CDR3 protein is CASSPSTLNTEAFF. In nucleotides, the CDR3 is TGTGCCAGCTCACCCTCGACATTGAACACTGAAGCTTTCTTT.

This clone came up once. The chain's CDR3 is CASSLDPTSIYEQYF. The DNA of the CDR3 is TGTGCCAGCAGCTTGGACCCGACTAGTATATACGAGCAGTACTTC. The V gene is TRBV5-4, the J gene TRBJ2-7; a possible D gene is TRBD2 (6 bases). Germline assignment: CDR1 SGHNT and CDR2 YYREEE (reference sequence). This CDR3 has 15 amino acids. Trimming removed 0 bases from V and 4 bases from J, with 14 bases in between.

The rearrangement links TRBV18 to TRBJ2-3, with TRBD1 identical over 9 bases. There are 16 residues in the CDR3. The V gene end was trimmed by 0 bases and the J gene end by 4 bases; junction bases not matched to a gene: 5. CDR1 and CDR2 from the germline V gene are KGHSH and LQKENI. CDR3 in amino acids: CASSPPDRGFADTQYF. In nucleotides, the CDR3 is TGTGCCAGCTCACCACCGGACAGGGGATTCGCAGATACGCAGTATTTT.

The V gene is TRBV27, the J gene TRBJ1-1, with TRBD1 matching over 8 bases. The V segment lost 4 bases and the J segment 3 bases; nucleotides outside the gene matches: 10. This CDR3 is 16 amino acids long. Germline CDR1 and CDR2: MNHEY and SMNVEV (reference sequence). CDR3 nucleotides: TGTGCCAGCAGTTCTTATCAGGGGGCAAAATACACTGAAGCTTTCTTT. Translated: CASSSYQGAKYTEAFF.

This chain joins TRBV6-5 and TRBJ1-2; 7 bases match TRBD1. V lost 8 bases and J lost 4; bases outside the gene matches: 10. Germline assignment: CDR1 MNHEY and CDR2 SVGAGI. The CDR3 length is 14 residues. CDR3 coding DNA: TGTGCCAGCGAGGAAGGGCAGGGGGGCTATGGCTACACCTTC. Its protein is CASEEGQGGYGYTF.

The V gene is TRBV3-1 (or the pseudogene TRBV3-2), the J gene TRBJ1-6; the match to TRBD1 covers 7 bases. This CDR3 comprises 17 residues. The germline gives CDR1 LGHDT, CDR2 YNNKEL (reference sequence). J gave up 6 bases and V 2 bases, and 10 bases lay outside the gene matches. The CDR3 reads CASSQSGWGTANSPLHF. The CDR3, as DNA: TGTGCCAGCAGCCAAAGTGGTTGGGGGACAGCTAATTCACCCCTCCACTTT.

The chain joins TRBV6-1 to TRBJ1-1; D unclear. The V gene lost 0 bases and the J gene lost 7 bases, with 18 bases spanning the gap. CDR3 length equals 16 residues. Germline CDR1 MNHNS, CDR2 SASEGT. As DNA, the CDR3 is TGTGCCAGCAGTGAAGCGGGTTGGGGAGGAGGGAATGAAGCTTTCTTT. Protein: CASSEAGWGGGNEAFF.

This clone came up once. This chain uses TRBV7-7 with TRBJ2-2; TRBD1 might be the D (6 bases). The V gene lost 5 bases and the J gene lost 6 bases, with 10 bases spanning the gap. The germline CDR1 and CDR2 sequences are SSHAT and FNYEAQ (reference sequence). This CDR3 contains 13 residues. The CDR3 sequence: CASSPGVAGELFF. The DNA of the CDR3 is TGTGCCAGCAGCCCAGGGGTAGCCGGGGAGCTGTTTTTT.

The chain joins TRBV9 to TRBJ1-5; 10 bases agree with TRBD1. This CDR3 comprises 15 residues. CDR1 is SGDLS and CDR2 is YYNGEE in the germline V gene. V dropped 0 bases and J dropped 5; count of bases not matched to a gene: 2. In DNA form, the CDR3 reads TGTGCCAGCAGCGTAGGGACAGGGGGGGATCAGCCCCAGCATTTT. It encodes CASSVGTGGDQPQHF. Using reference TRBV9 and TRBJ1-5 for the parts outside the CDR3, the full variable domain is DSGVTQTPKHLITATGQRVTLRCSPRSGDLSVYWYQQSLDQGLQFLIQYYNGEERAKGNILERFSAQQFPDLHSELNLSSLELGDSALYFCASSVGTGGDQPQHFGDGTRLSIL.